This is a list of T cell receptor beta chains from one sample in a study of monozygotic twins with inflammatory bowel disease. Following a re-call of the 5' RACE reads, TCRdb has one entry per CDR3 protein and lacks DNA. This sample contains around 190,000 distinct CDR3 sequences. The sample was blood. These receptors were collected from a human donor with ulcerative colitis or Crohn's disease, or a healthy co-twin of an affected twin (not recorded which). The CDR3 runs from the conserved cysteine through the conserved F or W.

V	J	CDR3
TRBV7-2	TRBJ1-1	CASSSIRGNTEAFF
TRBV7-9	TRBJ2-7	CASSQSRGPSYEQYF
TRBV20-1	TRBJ1-3	CSAKKGPSKDRLSGNTIYF
TRBV20-1	TRBJ1-1	CSASSAGVSTEAFF
TRBV5-5	TRBJ1-4	CASSVGQQNEKLFF
TRBV5-1	TRBJ2-1	CASSPSGLAGGGKNEQFF
TRBV12-3/TRBV12-4	TRBJ1-1	CASSLNPTGANTEAFF
TRBV5-4	TRBJ2-2	CASSASLARNTGELFF
TRBV5-6	TRBJ2-3	CASSLLAGVDTQYF
TRBV6-5	TRBJ1-4	CASSSQGANNEKLFF
TRBV29-1	TRBJ1-1	CSVGLGDRPIEAFF
TRBV6-5	TRBJ2-1	CASSFGTNSYNEQFF
TRBV4-1	TRBJ1-3	CASSDTGRTGNTIYF
TRBV20-1	TRBJ1-2	CSAGGTVNYGYTF
TRBV11-1	TRBJ1-5	CASSSYRDRGPRGNQPQHF
TRBV7-8	TRBJ2-7	CASSRRGGYEQYF
TRBV20-1	TRBJ2-1	CSAGTASDEQFF
TRBV5-1	TRBJ1-6	CASSLGEYNSPLHF
TRBV5-1	TRBJ2-7	CASRSGTGVRWDEQYF
TRBV27	TRBJ2-1	CASRLKAGAYNEQFF
TRBV6-5	TRBJ2-1	CASSYGAGNEQFF
TRBV7-9	TRBJ2-4	CASSSPSSPEAKNIQYF
TRBV7-9	TRBJ2-2	CASPLRTDANTGELFF
TRBV5-1	TRBJ2-2	CASSPRQVANTGELFF
TRBV5-1	TRBJ2-1	CASHPTLTGNEQFF
TRBV20-1	TRBJ1-1	CSARLGAGVTEAFF
TRBV20-1	TRBJ2-7	CSARAEGTGAFRNEQYF
TRBV28	TRBJ1-3	CASSLPTGGSGNTIYF
TRBV7-2	TRBJ2-4	CASSPGRENIQYF
TRBV9	TRBJ2-1	CASSVGGDRVYNEQFF
TRBV7-2	TRBJ1-2	CASSLITGNYGYTF
TRBV7-6	TRBJ2-1	CASSLRDSSYNEQFF
TRBV5-1	TRBJ1-4	CASSPHWTGGDEKLFF
TRBV5-1	TRBJ2-5	CASSYGGGAGETQYF
TRBV12-3/TRBV12-4	TRBJ1-1	CASSYTGTGDMNTEAFF
TRBV5-1	TRBJ1-1	CASSYIGGTTEAFF
TRBV5-4	TRBJ2-5	CASSPGQVIGTQYF
TRBV12-3/TRBV12-4	TRBJ2-2	CASRLVENTGELFF
TRBV12-3/TRBV12-4	TRBJ2-7	CASSPGDYEQYF
TRBV20-1	TRBJ1-1	CSAAPGTGGTEAFF
TRBV5-1	TRBJ2-1	CASSHTSGGAYNEQFF
TRBV12-3/TRBV12-4	TRBJ2-2	CASSAPGLNTGELFF
TRBV3-1	TRBJ1-5	CASSQAFATGQPQHF
TRBV5-1	TRBJ2-7	CASSLAPDRGPSEQYF
TRBV12-3/TRBV12-4	TRBJ1-2	CASRRQGSWGYTF
TRBV18	TRBJ1-1	CASSVVRNTEAFF
TRBV10-3	TRBJ2-3	CAITGGVTDTQYF
TRBV20-1	TRBJ2-7	CSARVFSGGTGYEQYF
TRBV7-9	TRBJ1-6	CASSLMGDSPLHF
TRBV2	TRBJ2-3	CASTGAASGGTDTQYF
TRBV20-1	TRBJ1-2	CSAREDWGYGYTF
TRBV6-5	TRBJ2-1	CASTLAGGRGNEQFF
TRBV5-1	TRBJ2-2	CASSLVQRDTGELFF
TRBV7-9	TRBJ1-4	CASSLPPEKLFF
TRBV2	TRBJ1-1	CASSHSSDREWLLGVEAFF
TRBV5-1	TRBJ2-1	CASSLNGMRRGTPSNEQFF